This T cell receptor (beta chain) was sequenced during a study of blood T cell repertoires in COVID-19. Study as a whole: Specimens from acute and convalescent COVID-19 originated in the United States, Italy and Spain. T cells, B-cell-depleted T cells, or PBMCs provided the cDNA or gDNA that served as material.

In the study's own analysis: Scientists estimated how many nucleated cells there were by amplifying reference gene primers. Assay used: immunoSEQ multiplex PCR; TCRdb lists only in-frame clones, some missing. D and trimming were read from the DNA, whereas the V and J calls and clone size are those reported in that table. The repertoire holds about 220,000 clones, with 83% as singletons. This clone came up once. With V trimmed by 0 bases and J by 3 bases, 5 bases remained unmatched. Germline CDR1 SGHRS, CDR2 YFSETQ. This CDR3 is built from 15 residues. The chain is built from TRBV5-1 and TRBJ1-2; TRBD1 aligns across 7 bases. The TCR originated in a woman aged 45-60 years with acute or convalescent COVID-19. Material: peripheral blood. The CDR3 DNA reads TGCGCCAGCAGCTTGGGGGCAGGGGGTGACTATGGCTACACCTTC. The encoded protein is CASSLGAGGDYGYTF. The entire variable domain, with the rest obtained from reference TRBV5-1 and TRBJ1-2, is as follows: KAGVTQTPRYLIKTRGQQVTLSCSPISGHRSVSWYQQTPGQGLQFLFEYFSETQRNKGNFPGRFSGRQFSNSRSEMNVSTLELGDSALYLCASSLGAGGDYGYTFGSGTRLTVV.